Here is one TCR beta chain with its context. The data are from a study of blood T cell repertoires in COVID-19. On the study more broadly: Italy, Spain and the United States were the sources of the convalescent and acute COVID-19 samples. Sources were T cells, B-cell-depleted T cells, or PBMCs; the material itself was cDNA or gDNA.

Authors' methods: Cell counts per sample came from amplifying reference gene primers. The table came from immunoSEQ multiplex PCR; TCRdb's copy has only in-frame clones and leaves some out. V, J and clone size reflect that table, while D and trimming were determined from the DNA. The sample lists 60,000 to 65,000 clones, approximately 80% occurring once. CDR1 and CDR2 (germline): SGHDT, YYEEEE. The CDR3 loop spans 14 amino acids. Deletions cut 0 bases from V and 7 bases from J, with 13 bases between. Specimen: peripheral blood. This chain uses TRBV5-6 with TRBJ1-2; D remains unclear. The TCR originated in a human donor in a cohort sampled during active COVID-19. This chain's CDR3 is CASSLVYPDRGYTF. The CDR3 DNA sequence: TGTGCCAGCAGCTTGGTCTACCCCGATCGTGGCTACACCTTC.